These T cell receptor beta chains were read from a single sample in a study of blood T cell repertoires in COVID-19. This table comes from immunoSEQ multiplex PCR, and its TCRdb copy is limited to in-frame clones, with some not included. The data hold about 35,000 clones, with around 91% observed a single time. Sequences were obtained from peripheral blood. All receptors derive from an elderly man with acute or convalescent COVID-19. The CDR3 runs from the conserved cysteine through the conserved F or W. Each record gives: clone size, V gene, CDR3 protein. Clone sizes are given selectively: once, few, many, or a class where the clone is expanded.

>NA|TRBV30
CAGYTGNTGELFF
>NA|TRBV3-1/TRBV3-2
CASSLRRPGHVNEKLFF
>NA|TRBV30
CAWSVLGGSGNTIYF
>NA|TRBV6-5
CASGGLAGYGEQFF
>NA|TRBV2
CASIRTRDTEAFF
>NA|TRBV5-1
CASSLSGQANQPQHF
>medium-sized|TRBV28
CASRGHSSYEQYF
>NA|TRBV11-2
CASSLVSPGQIAKNIQYF
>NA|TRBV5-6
CASKDKAYGYTF
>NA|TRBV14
CASSQLLTGDIYNSPLHF
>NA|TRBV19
CASSISDYGYTF
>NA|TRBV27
CASTPRGGHVLNTEAFF
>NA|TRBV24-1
CATSDRTSGGNEQFF
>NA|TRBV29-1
CSVGQGPEKLFF
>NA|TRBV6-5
CASSYSTRPGANVLTF
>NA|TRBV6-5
CASRKSGGSYNEQFF
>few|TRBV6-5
CASSPTGNYGYTF
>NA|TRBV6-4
CASSATRQETQYF
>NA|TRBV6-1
CASSARRGGDSASPLHF
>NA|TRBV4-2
CASSQGRSGNTIYF
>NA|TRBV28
CASSLHGGYTF
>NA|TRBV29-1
CSVRTGHEQYF
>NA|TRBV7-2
CASSLVPGGQPQHF
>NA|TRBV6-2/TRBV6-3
CASSYSNRAEAFF
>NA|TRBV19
CASRSRGTIYF
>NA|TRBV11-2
CASSLTWDRGEAFF
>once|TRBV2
CASSSDRGSNEKLFF
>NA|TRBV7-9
CASSPSAGGNTIYF
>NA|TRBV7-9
CASTLGVSGNTIYF
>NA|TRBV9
CASSGREGRTNYGYTF
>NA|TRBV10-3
CAIRPGLSGANVLTF
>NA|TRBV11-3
CASNRGGGEQFF
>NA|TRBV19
CASSIGGKGNQPQHF
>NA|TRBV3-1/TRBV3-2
CASSYGTGGGNTIYF
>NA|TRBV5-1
CASSAMGQGTTGELFF
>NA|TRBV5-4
CASSAWGAGVNKETQYF
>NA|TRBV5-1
CASSLAYRSTDTQYF
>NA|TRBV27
CASQPGGPNTEAFF
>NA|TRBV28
CASSLSSGVYNEQFF
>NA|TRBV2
CASHGQITLQETQYF
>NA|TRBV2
CASSESRTSFSYEQYF
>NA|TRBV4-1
CASRSTLDRTNYGYTF
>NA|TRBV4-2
CASSRYRDGYTF
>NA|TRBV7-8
CASSLVLGDTETQYF
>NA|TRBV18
CASSPQGASNQPQHF
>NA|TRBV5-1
CASSLIPTDSNTEAFF
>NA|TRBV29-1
CSVVNARNTEAFF
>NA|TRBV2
CASARGSDTEAFF
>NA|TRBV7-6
CASSSVIPDRGGTEAFF
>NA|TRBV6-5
CASSWTGPNSPLHF
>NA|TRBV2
CASSSQGMNSPLHF
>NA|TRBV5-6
CASSQTGDTEAFF
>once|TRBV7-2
CASSLIRGGLETQYF
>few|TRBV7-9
CASSSRELGAFF
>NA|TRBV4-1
CASSQVRGFTDTQYF